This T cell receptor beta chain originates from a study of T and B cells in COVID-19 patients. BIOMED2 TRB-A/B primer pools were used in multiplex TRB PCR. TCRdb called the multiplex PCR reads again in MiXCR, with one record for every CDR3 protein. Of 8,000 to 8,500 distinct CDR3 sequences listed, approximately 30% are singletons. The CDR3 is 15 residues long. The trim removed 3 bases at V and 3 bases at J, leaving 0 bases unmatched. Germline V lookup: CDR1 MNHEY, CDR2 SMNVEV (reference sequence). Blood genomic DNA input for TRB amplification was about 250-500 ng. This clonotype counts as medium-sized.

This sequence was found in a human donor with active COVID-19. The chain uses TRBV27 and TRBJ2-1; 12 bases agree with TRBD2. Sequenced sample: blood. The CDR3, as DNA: TGTGCCAGCAGTTTGACTAGCGGGGGCTACAATGAGCAGTTCTTC. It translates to CASSLTSGGYNEQFF.